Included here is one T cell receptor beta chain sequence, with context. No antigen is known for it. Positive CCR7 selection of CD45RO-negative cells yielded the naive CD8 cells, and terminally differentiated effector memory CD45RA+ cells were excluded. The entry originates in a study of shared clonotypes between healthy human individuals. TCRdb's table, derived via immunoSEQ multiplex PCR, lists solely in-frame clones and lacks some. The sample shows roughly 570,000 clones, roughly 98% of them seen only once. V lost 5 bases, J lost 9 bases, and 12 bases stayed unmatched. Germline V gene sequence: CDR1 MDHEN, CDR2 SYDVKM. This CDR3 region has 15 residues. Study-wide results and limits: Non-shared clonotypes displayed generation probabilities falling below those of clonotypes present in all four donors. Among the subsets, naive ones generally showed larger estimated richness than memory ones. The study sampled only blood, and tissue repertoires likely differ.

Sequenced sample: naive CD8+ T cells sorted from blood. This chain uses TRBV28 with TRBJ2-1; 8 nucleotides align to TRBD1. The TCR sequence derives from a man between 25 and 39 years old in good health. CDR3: CASSVGQGALSEQFF. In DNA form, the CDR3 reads TGTGCCAGCAGTGTAGGACAGGGAGCCTTGTCTGAGCAGTTCTTC.